This T cell receptor (beta chain) comes out of a study of T cell responses to AZD1222 COVID-19 vaccine. This clone came up once. Its antigen is currently unknown. Other DNA sequences in this sample translate to the same CDR3. Whole-study findings and limits: Seropositivity was recorded at baseline in only a handful of AZD1222 recipients. Repertoires were sampled only after the peak T cell response. The study found vaccine-associated CD4 TCRs spanning spike, dominant at 160-218 and 743-854. Spike-specific TCR breadth rose after two AZD1222 doses, and depth rose as well.

TCRdb's copy holds only in-frame clones and misses some; the assay was immunoSEQ multiplex PCR. The sample lists roughly 140,000 clones, roughly nine tenths occurring once. Germline assignment: CDR1 SGHAT and CDR2 FQNNGV. Trimming left V 1 base short and J 0 bases short, with 4 bases between. The CDR3 is 14 amino acids. The sample here was peripheral blood, taken after recovery from COVID-19. This chain joins TRBV11-2 and TRBJ1-3; no reliable D call. This sequence originates from an adult who had recovered from COVID-19. This CDR3 reads CASSLGGSGNTIYF. The CDR3 coding sequence is TGTGCCAGCAGCTTAGGGGGCTCTGGAAACACCATATATTTT. The full variable domain, its missing parts supplied by reference TRBV11-2 and TRBJ1-3, is EAGVAQSPRYKIIEKRQSVAFWCNPISGHATLYWYQQILGQGPKLLIQFQNNGVVDDSQLPKDRFSAERLKGVDSTLKIQPAKLEDSAVYLCASSLGGSGNTIYFGEGSWLTVV.